A selection of T cell receptor beta chains follows, all from one sample in a study of PD-L1 blockade in urothelial cancer. Method: immunoSEQ multiplex PCR; TCRdb's copy keeps in-frame clones and lacks some. The repertoire includes approximately 28,000 clones, under 90% of them detected once, and just under 3% sits in the top ten. Specimen: PBMCs, collected around atezolizumab (anti-PD-L1) treatment. The receptors here all came from a man aged 70-80 years with urothelial cancer. CDR3s include the opening cysteine and the closing phenylalanine or tryptophan. D genes are given only for firm matches. Only part of the rows carry a size: once, few, many, or a class if the clone is expanded.

TRBV9	TRBD1	TRBJ1-1	-	CASKGQGTEAFF	TGTGCCAGCAAAGGACAGGGCACTGAAGCTTTCTTT
TRBV7-8	TRBD2	TRBJ2-2	-	CASSRPLRLAGLTGELFF	TGTGCCAGCAGCCGACCCCTTCGACTAGCGGGCCTCACCGGGGAGCTGTTTTTT
TRBV5-8	-	TRBJ1-4	-	CASRPSTGPKLFF	TGTGCCAGCAGACCCTCCACAGGCCCAAAACTGTTTTTT
TRBV6-1	TRBD1	TRBJ1-2	-	CASRAGGSHYGYTF	TGTGCCAGCAGAGCAGGGGGCTCGCACTATGGCTACACCTTC
TRBV6-1	-	TRBJ2-3	-	CASSDDSSSTDTQYF	TGTGCCAGCAGTGACGACAGCTCAAGCACAGATACGCAGTATTTT
TRBV2	TRBD2	TRBJ2-3	-	CASRGTSGRFDTQYF	TGTGCCAGCAGGGGGACTAGCGGGAGGTTTGATACGCAGTATTTT
TRBV7-2	-	TRBJ2-6	-	CASSFRASGANVLTF	TGTGCCAGCAGCTTCAGGGCCTCTGGGGCCAACGTCCTGACTTTC
TRBV7-2	TRBD1	TRBJ2-1	-	CASSRDRGGDEQFF	TGTGCCAGCAGCAGGGACAGGGGGGGAGATGAGCAGTTCTTC
TRBV15	-	TRBJ1-6	once	CATSRDPSQNSPLHF	TGTGCCACCAGCAGAGACCCCTCTCAGAATTCACCCCTCCACTTT
TRBV7-2	TRBD1	TRBJ2-7	once	CASSLVGSGQGSYEQYF	TGTGCCAGCAGCTTAGTAGGATCGGGACAGGGTTCCTACGAGCAGTACTTC
TRBV28	-	TRBJ2-7	-	CASHKPGRNEQYF	TGTGCCAGCCATAAACCGGGGAGGAACGAGCAGTACTTC
TRBV9	TRBD1	TRBJ1-3	-	CASSLGTGWAGNTIYF	TGTGCCAGCAGCCTCGGGACAGGGTGGGCTGGAAACACCATATATTTT
TRBV9	TRBD2	TRBJ2-3	-	CASSVGGSGADTQYF	TGTGCCAGCAGCGTAGGGGGTAGCGGGGCAGATACGCAGTATTTT
TRBV19	-	TRBJ2-2	-	CASTHTGTNTGELFF	TGTGCCAGTACCCATACGGGAACGAACACCGGGGAGCTGTTTTTT
TRBV2	TRBD1	TRBJ1-5	-	CASRGRDRGQRDQPQHF	TGTGCCAGCAGAGGTCGGGACAGGGGGCAAAGGGATCAGCCCCAGCATTTT
TRBV18	TRBD1	TRBJ2-1	-	CASSQTLGDRVRNEQFF	TGTGCCAGCTCACAGACCCTAGGGGACAGGGTCCGAAATGAGCAGTTCTTC
TRBV9	-	TRBJ1-1	-	CASSVQGGNTEAFF	TGTGCCAGCAGCGTCCAGGGCGGCAACACTGAAGCTTTCTTT
TRBV7-6	-	TRBJ2-1	-	CASSPFVVSSSYNEQFF	TGTGCCAGCAGCCCGTTCGTCGTTTCGAGCTCCTACAATGAGCAGTTCTTC
TRBV29-1	-	TRBJ2-5	-	CSGGHKSQTQYF	TGCAGCGGGGGACACAAAAGTCAGACCCAGTACTTC
TRBV2	-	TRBJ2-4	-	CASSSGNIQYF	TGTGCCAGCAGTTCAGGGAACATTCAGTACTTC
TRBV5-6	-	TRBJ1-3	-	CASSLLTGGLSGNTIYF	TGTGCCAGCAGCTTATTAACTGGGGGCCTCTCTGGAAACACCATATATTTT
TRBV6-4	-	TRBJ2-1	once	CASSADYYNEQFF	TGTGCCAGCAGTGCGGACTATTACAATGAGCAGTTCTTC
TRBV5-1	-	TRBJ1-1	-	CASAEDTEAFF	TGCGCCAGCGCGGAGGACACTGAAGCTTTCTTT
TRBV28	TRBD2	TRBJ2-7	-	CASSAGGAGAYEQYF	TGTGCCAGCAGTGCGGGGGGGGCAGGGGCCTACGAGCAGTACTTC
TRBV10-3	TRBD1	TRBJ1-6	few	CAIQGQASSPLHF	TGTGCCATCCAGGGACAGGCTTCTTCACCCCTCCACTTT
TRBV19	-	TRBJ1-2	-	CASSQRGVSYGYTF	TGTGCCAGTAGTCAAAGGGGTGTCAGCTATGGCTACACCTTC
TRBV7-9	-	TRBJ1-2	-	CASSLSRDGYTF	TGTGCCAGCAGCTTAAGCAGGGATGGCTACACCTTC
TRBV5-1	-	TRBJ2-2	-	CASSLRPDTGELFF	TGCGCCAGCAGCTTGCGCCCGGACACCGGGGAGCTGTTTTTT
TRBV5-1	-	TRBJ2-7	-	CASSLEPGGLSYEQYF	TGCGCCAGCAGCTTGGAGCCAGGGGGGTTGTCCTACGAGCAGTACTTC
TRBV7-2	-	TRBJ2-3	-	CASSRTGGPDTQYF	TGTGCCAGCAGCCGGACGGGGGGCCCAGATACGCAGTATTTT
TRBV30	-	TRBJ1-1	few	CAWKDSPADTEAFF	TGTGCCTGGAAGGACAGCCCGGCGGACACTGAAGCTTTCTTT
TRBV2	-	TRBJ1-5	few	CASSSGNSNQPQHF	TGTGCCAGCAGCTCGGGGAATAGCAATCAGCCCCAGCATTTT
TRBV5-1	-	TRBJ2-5	-	CASSAGQKQGVLETQYF	TGCGCCAGCAGCGCCGGCCAAAAACAGGGTGTGTTGGAGACCCAGTACTTC
TRBV27	-	TRBJ1-2	-	CASSSQESNYGYTF	TGTGCCAGCAGTTCACAGGAGTCCAACTATGGCTACACCTTC
TRBV6-6	-	TRBJ1-2	few	CASSYWGLGYTF	TGTGCCAGCAGTTACTGGGGGCTCGGCTACACCTTC
TRBV5-1	-	TRBJ2-3	-	CASSPEWQVTSTDTQYF	TGCGCCAGCAGCCCTGAGTGGCAGGTCACTAGCACAGATACGCAGTATTTT
TRBV7-2	-	TRBJ1-5	-	CASSLEQGQPQHF	TGTGCCAGCAGCTTAGAGCAGGGCCAGCCCCAGCATTTT
TRBV5-6	-	TRBJ2-1	-	CASSSTGREQFF	TGTGCCAGCAGCTCCACTGGGCGTGAGCAGTTCTTC
TRBV7-6	-	TRBJ2-1	once	CASSLGIGRSDEQFF	TGTGCCAGCAGCTTAGGAATAGGGAGGTCCGATGAGCAGTTCTTC
TRBV6-6	-	TRBJ2-2	-	CASSQNTGELFF	TGTGCCAGCAGTCAGAACACCGGGGAGCTGTTTTTT
TRBV5-6	-	TRBJ2-1	-	CASSLSSEQFF	TGTGCCAGCAGCTTATCGAGTGAGCAGTTCTTC
TRBV9	TRBD1	TRBJ2-3	-	CASSVEQGTDTQYF	TGTGCCAGCAGCGTAGAACAGGGGACAGATACGCAGTATTTT
TRBV19	-	TRBJ1-5	-	CASKEGVGNQPQHF	TGTGCCAGTAAAGAAGGGGTGGGCAATCAGCCCCAGCATTTT